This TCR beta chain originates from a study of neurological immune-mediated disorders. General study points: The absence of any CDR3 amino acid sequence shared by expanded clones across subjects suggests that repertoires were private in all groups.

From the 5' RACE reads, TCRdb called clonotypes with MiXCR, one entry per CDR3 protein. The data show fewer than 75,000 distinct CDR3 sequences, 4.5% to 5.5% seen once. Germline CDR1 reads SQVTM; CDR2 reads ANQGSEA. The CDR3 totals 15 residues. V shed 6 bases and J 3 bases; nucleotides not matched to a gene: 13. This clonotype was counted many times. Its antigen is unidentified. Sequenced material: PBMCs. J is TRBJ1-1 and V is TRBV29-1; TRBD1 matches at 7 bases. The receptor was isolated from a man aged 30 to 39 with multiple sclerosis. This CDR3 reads CSVRGAGGADTEAFF. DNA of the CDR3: TGCAGCGTCCGGGGGGCAGGGGGAGCGGACACTGAAGCTTTCTTT.